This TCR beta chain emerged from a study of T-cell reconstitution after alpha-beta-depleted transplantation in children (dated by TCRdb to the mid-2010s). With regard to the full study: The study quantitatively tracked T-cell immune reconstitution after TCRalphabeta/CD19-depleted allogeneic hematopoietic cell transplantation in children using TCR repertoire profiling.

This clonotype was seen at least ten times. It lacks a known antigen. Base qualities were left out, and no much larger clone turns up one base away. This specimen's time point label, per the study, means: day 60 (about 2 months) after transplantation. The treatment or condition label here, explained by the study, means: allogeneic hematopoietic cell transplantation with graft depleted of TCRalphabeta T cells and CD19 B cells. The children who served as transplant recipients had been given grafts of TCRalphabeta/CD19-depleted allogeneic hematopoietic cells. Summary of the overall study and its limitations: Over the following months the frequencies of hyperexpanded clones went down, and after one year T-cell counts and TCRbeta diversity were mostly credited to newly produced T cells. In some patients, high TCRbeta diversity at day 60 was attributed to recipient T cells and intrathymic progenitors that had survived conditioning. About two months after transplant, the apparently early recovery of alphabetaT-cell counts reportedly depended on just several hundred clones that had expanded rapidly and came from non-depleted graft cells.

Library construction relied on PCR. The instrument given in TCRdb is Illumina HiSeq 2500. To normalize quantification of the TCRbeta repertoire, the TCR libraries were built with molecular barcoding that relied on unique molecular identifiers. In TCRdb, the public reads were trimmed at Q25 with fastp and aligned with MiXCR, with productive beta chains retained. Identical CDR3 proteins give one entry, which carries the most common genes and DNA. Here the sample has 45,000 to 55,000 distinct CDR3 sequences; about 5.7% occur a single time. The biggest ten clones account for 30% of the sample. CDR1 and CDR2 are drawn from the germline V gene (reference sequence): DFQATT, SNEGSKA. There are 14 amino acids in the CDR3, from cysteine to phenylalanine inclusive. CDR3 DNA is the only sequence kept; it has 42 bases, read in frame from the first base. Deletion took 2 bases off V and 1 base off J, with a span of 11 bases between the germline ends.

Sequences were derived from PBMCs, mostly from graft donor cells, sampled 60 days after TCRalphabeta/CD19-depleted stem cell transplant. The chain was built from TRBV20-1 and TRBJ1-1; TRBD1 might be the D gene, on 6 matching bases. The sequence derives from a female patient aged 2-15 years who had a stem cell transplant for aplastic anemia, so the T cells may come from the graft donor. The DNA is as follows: TGCAGTGCTAGACCCGACAGGTGGAACACTGAAGCTTTCTTT. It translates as CSARPDRWNTEAFF.